This T cell receptor beta chain was observed in a study of patients and donors after allogeneic stem cell transplantation. TCRdb itself ran the RT-PCR reads through MiXCR, one entry per CDR3 protein. The sample has 90,000 to 130,000 distinct CDR3 sequences, 35% seen once. The CDR3 sequence is 11 residues long. V lost 4 bases and J lost 5, with 5 bases in between. In germline, CDR1 is SGHTA, CDR2 FQGNSA. V and J are TRBV7-2 and TRBJ1-1; D remains ambiguous. The clonotype comes from a human donor who was either an allogeneic HSCT recipient or a stem cell or donor lymphocyte infusion donor (not recorded which). It is not recorded whose cells these are; they may come from a transplant donor. Material: blood, either unsorted or a sorted T cell fraction (not recorded which). Here the CDR3 reads CASSSWTEAFF. The CDR3 DNA reads as TGTGCCAGCAGCTCTTGGACTGAAGCTTTCTTT.